This is a list of T cell receptor beta chains from one sample in a study of vaccination and CD4 T cells after COVID-19. Each CDR3 protein is one row after TCRdb ran MiXCR on the PCR reads. The profile shows about 15,000 distinct CDR3 sequences, around 73% of them singletons. These TCRs' antigens remain unknown. Material for sequencing was CD4+ T cells from blood, cultured in vitro. These receptors came from a human donor who had recovered from COVID-19. Each CDR3 is given with its conserved first and last residue. Fields, in order: V gene, clone size, J gene, D gene, CDR3 DNA, CDR3 protein. The D gene is left open where the match is weak. Only part of the rows carry a size: once, few, many, or a class if the clone is expanded.

v_gene: TRBV28
abundance: -
j_gene: TRBJ1-5
d_gene: -
CDR3nt: TGTGCCAGCAATCCCCGGAATCAGCCCCAGCATTTT
CDR3aa: CASNPRNQPQHF

v_gene: TRBV19
abundance: -
j_gene: TRBJ1-5
d_gene: -
CDR3nt: TGTGCCAGTAGGACCTTACAGGTAAATCAGCCCCAGCATTTT
CDR3aa: CASRTLQVNQPQHF

v_gene: TRBV5-1
abundance: once
j_gene: TRBJ2-3
d_gene: TRBD2
CDR3nt: TGCGCCAGCAGCCTCTTAGCGGGAGACGCAGATACGCAGTATTTT
CDR3aa: CASSLLAGDADTQYF

v_gene: TRBV20-1
abundance: few
j_gene: TRBJ1-2
d_gene: -
CDR3nt: TGCAGTCCCGTCAGGGGTAACTATGGCTACACCTTC
CDR3aa: CSPVRGNYGYTF

v_gene: TRBV19
abundance: -
j_gene: TRBJ1-5
d_gene: -
CDR3nt: TGTGCCAGTAGTTCCGGGCGGTGGAATCAGCCCCAGCATTTT
CDR3aa: CASSSGRWNQPQHF

v_gene: TRBV28
abundance: -
j_gene: TRBJ2-5
d_gene: -
CDR3nt: TGTGCCAGCAGTCACAGGGCGGGACCCCGGGAGACCCAGTACTTC
CDR3aa: CASSHRAGPRETQYF

v_gene: TRBV12-3/TRBV12-4
abundance: -
j_gene: TRBJ1-5
d_gene: -
CDR3nt: TGTGCCAGCAGACCCTCCGGGTCCGCGACCCAGCATTTT
CDR3aa: CASRPSGSATQHF

v_gene: TRBV6-2/TRBV6-3
abundance: -
j_gene: TRBJ2-6
d_gene: -
CDR3nt: TGTGCCAGCAGTTACCTCTCTGGGGCCAACGTCCTGACTTTC
CDR3aa: CASSYLSGANVLTF

v_gene: TRBV20-1
abundance: once
j_gene: TRBJ2-7
d_gene: -
CDR3nt: TGCAGTGCTAGTAGGCAGAAGACCTACGAGCAGTACTTC
CDR3aa: CSASRQKTYEQYF

v_gene: TRBV6-1
abundance: -
j_gene: TRBJ1-2
d_gene: TRBD1
CDR3nt: TGTGCCAGCAGCTTACAGGGGGCCCTGCTGGGAAATGGCTACACCTTC
CDR3aa: CASSLQGALLGNGYTF

v_gene: TRBV28
abundance: -
j_gene: TRBJ1-1
d_gene: TRBD1
CDR3nt: TGTGCCAGCAGTGTCAGACAGGGGAAGACTGAAGCTTTCTTT
CDR3aa: CASSVRQGKTEAFF

v_gene: TRBV20-1
abundance: -
j_gene: TRBJ2-3
d_gene: -
CDR3nt: TGCAGTGCTAGCCCTTCTGGGCGAGATACGCAGTATTTT
CDR3aa: CSASPSGRDTQYF